This TCR beta chain is from a study of identical twins' blood T cells. Findings and caveats of the study: Abundant TCRbeta CDR3s overlapped more between twins than with unrelated donors. Twin repertoire similarity may partly reflect shared environment.

This clonotype came up a few times. Its antigen is as yet unknown. In the authors' workflow: Clonotypes per individual ranged from about 85,000 to nearly 550,000. TCRdb fed the 5' RACE reads into MiXCR, producing one record per CDR3 protein. The V and J calls were not made by the authors but by TCRdb's processing. Here the sample spans a few hundred thousand distinct CDR3 sequences, more than 25% being singletons. V was shortened by 4 bases and J by 3 bases, with 19 bases between the two germline ends. The CDR3 runs to 17 residues. The chain employs TRBV23-1 and TRBJ2-1; no firm D call. TRBV23-1 is flagged as an ORF with uncertain function. The source material was PBMCs. The TCR sequence derives from a woman between 18 and 55 years old in good health. The CDR3, as DNA: TGCGCCAGCAGTCTTGCGAACTCGGCGGCAGTCTACAATGAGCAGTTCTTC. Its protein is CASSLANSAAVYNEQFF.